This record looks at one TCR beta chain sequence and its context. V lost 4 bases, J lost 8 bases, and 21 bases lay in between. CDR1 and CDR2 from the germline V gene are SGHDT and YYEEEE. The CDR3 covers 16 residues. Tagging with unique molecular identifiers was applied to individual cDNA molecules. TCRdb re-derived calls from the 5' RACE reads in MiXCR, one entry per CDR3 protein. The repertoire holds around 68,000 distinct CDR3 sequences, with around 5.7% as singletons. This entry belongs to a study of early T cells in non-severe SARS-CoV-2 infection. Across the study: The input, bulk RNA from unsorted whole blood, was sequenced, and chains were unpaired.

The V and J genes are TRBV5-6 and TRBJ1-4; TRBD1 is a possible D gene (5 bases). This receptor was obtained from an adult who was a healthcare worker with PCR-confirmed SARS-CoV-2 infection or an uninfected control (not recorded which). The sequences come from whole blood, collected at baseline. Here the CDR3 reads CASSRWGVVFGEKLFF. The CDR3 region has the DNA TGTGCCAGCAGCCGTTGGGGGGTGGTCTTCGGCGAAAAACTGTTTTTT.